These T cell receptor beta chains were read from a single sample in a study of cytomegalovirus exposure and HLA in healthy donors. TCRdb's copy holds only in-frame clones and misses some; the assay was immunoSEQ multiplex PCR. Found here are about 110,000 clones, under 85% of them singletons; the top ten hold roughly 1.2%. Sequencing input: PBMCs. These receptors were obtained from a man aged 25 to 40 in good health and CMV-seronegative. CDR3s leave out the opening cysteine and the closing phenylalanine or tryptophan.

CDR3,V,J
ASATSSESYNEQF,TRBV27,TRBJ2-1
ASSSLPGDEQY,TRBV5-1,TRBJ2-7
ASSQALNTEAF,TRBV14,TRBJ1-1
ASSQGDRLSTDTQY,TRBV4-3,TRBJ2-3
ASSLFGRGNEKLF,TRBV11-2,TRBJ1-4
ASSQGPQGPRNQPQH,TRBV4-1,TRBJ1-5
ASSIRTGPGDTQY,TRBV5-1,TRBJ2-3
ASSSRQGDGQETQY,TRBV11-2,TRBJ2-5
ASSLGGPGSGYGYT,TRBV27,TRBJ1-2
ASSIPGLAGVETQY,TRBV19,TRBJ2-5
ASSGQENTEAF,TRBV6-1,TRBJ1-1
SARKQVEAF,TRBV20-1,TRBJ1-1
ASSREKERGIYEQY,TRBV4-3,TRBJ2-7
ASSQFLNEKLF,TRBV7-2,TRBJ1-4
ASIKISGGSSYNEQF,TRBV11-2,TRBJ2-1
ASSEFLGAQQY,TRBV6-1,TRBJ2-7
ASRMAGDNEQF,TRBV19,TRBJ2-1
ASSDGRDRTDTQY,TRBV10-1,TRBJ2-3
ASAWDYSYEQY,TRBV5-4,TRBJ2-7
ASRTGGGRTEAF,TRBV28,TRBJ1-1
ASVSQGVFNEQF,TRBV5-6,TRBJ2-1
ASSTSVWTAGRAF,TRBV28,TRBJ1-1
ASSQQGLAGVSQY,TRBV4-3,TRBJ2-3
ASSHTSGYEQY,TRBV4-3,TRBJ2-7
ASSGWTRNTEAF,TRBV2,TRBJ1-1
ASSFRTSGSTDTQY,TRBV5-4,TRBJ2-3
ASSDRSEFNTEAF,TRBV10-2,TRBJ1-1
AWSMLAGYIEQF,TRBV30,TRBJ2-1
ASSPTTGGMGQPQH,TRBV5-1,TRBJ1-5
ASANQMNTEAF,TRBV18,TRBJ1-1
ASSESRSGHGYT,TRBV10-1,TRBJ1-2
ASSVGQSTDTQY,TRBV19,TRBJ2-3
ASSLAGIEAF,TRBV11-2,TRBJ1-1
ASISPGRSSYEQY,TRBV6-5,TRBJ2-7
ASSLQAGFLSSYEQY,TRBV27,TRBJ2-7
ASSVRSRAGGYNEQF,TRBV9,TRBJ2-1
ASSLIQGVGEQY,TRBV27,TRBJ2-7
ASSSQLPGNTIY,TRBV19,TRBJ1-3
ASSRGTASYNEQF,TRBV5-4,TRBJ2-1
ASSQVDQTSGPLAKNIQY,TRBV4-1,TRBJ2-4
ASSLAYRGGRTGELF,TRBV7-9,TRBJ2-2
ASSQGVSGQTYEQY,TRBV4-3,TRBJ2-7
ASIARPTPNEKLF,TRBV6-1,TRBJ1-4
ASSETGTGSPLH,TRBV6-1,TRBJ1-6
ASAKIVGGGASDTQY,TRBV4-1,TRBJ2-3
ASSVSYFATNEKLF,TRBV9,TRBJ1-4
ASSLSSGGIEQY,TRBV4-3,TRBJ2-7
ASSDHNGAEQY,TRBV9,TRBJ2-7
ASSEFKRGEQF,TRBV25-1,TRBJ2-1
ASSGTGLTSDYGYT,TRBV19,TRBJ1-2
ATSGQGGDTQY,TRBV19,TRBJ2-3
SVRRTGGLNTEAF,TRBV29-1,TRBJ1-1
ASRAGTGDENTEAF,TRBV23-1,TRBJ1-1